Listed below are T cell receptor beta chains from one sample, sequenced in a study of T cells in Graves' hyperthyroidism and ophthalmopathy. TCRdb fed the multiplex PCR reads into MiXCR, producing one record per CDR3 protein. The table lists around 700,000 distinct CDR3 sequences, 30% to 40% of them singletons, with approximately 31% in the top ten. Material for sequencing was blood. These receptors all come from a woman in her 40s with Graves' hyperthyroidism. Each CDR3 is given with its conserved first and last residue. A D gene is named only where the DNA matches it firmly. Only some rows state a clone size, as once, few, many or a class for expanded clones.

J gene: TRBJ1-2; D gene: .; V gene: TRBV29-1; clone size: .; CDR3 DNA: TGCAGCGTTGGGGGGCCTGGCTACACCTTC; CDR3 protein: CSVGGPGYTF
J gene: TRBJ1-6; D gene: TRBD1; V gene: TRBV6-5; clone size: .; CDR3 DNA: TGTGCCAGCAGTTACAGCCAGGGGGCCTATAATTCACCCCTCCACTTT; CDR3 protein: CASSYSQGAYNSPLHF
J gene: TRBJ2-6; D gene: .; V gene: TRBV7-2; clone size: .; CDR3 DNA: TGCGCCAGCAGCCCTCGAGGGGTTGTAGGGGCCAACGTCCTGACTTTC; CDR3 protein: CASSPRGVVGANVLTF
J gene: TRBJ2-3; D gene: .; V gene: TRBV15; clone size: few; CDR3 DNA: TGTGCCACCAGCAGAGACAGGGAGGATACGCAGTATTTT; CDR3 protein: CATSRDREDTQYF
J gene: TRBJ2-5; D gene: .; V gene: TRBV19; clone size: many; CDR3 DNA: TGTGCCAGTTCATCCTTCAACGTTGTTGGGGAGACCCAGTACTTC; CDR3 protein: CASSSFNVVGETQYF
J gene: TRBJ1-1; D gene: TRBD1; V gene: TRBV19; clone size: few; CDR3 DNA: TGTGCCAGTAGTAGGCCAACGGGACAGACCTTGAACACTGAAGCTTTCTTT; CDR3 protein: CASSRPTGQTLNTEAFF
J gene: TRBJ2-6; D gene: .; V gene: TRBV19; clone size: .; CDR3 DNA: TGTGCCAGTAGTATTAGTTTGAAGCACTCTGGGGCCAACGTCCTGACTTTC; CDR3 protein: CASSISLKHSGANVLTF
J gene: TRBJ2-3; D gene: .; V gene: TRBV12-3/TRBV12-4; clone size: .; CDR3 DNA: TGTGCCAGCAGCCCAAGGGTTAGACAAGATACGCAGTATTTT; CDR3 protein: CASSPRVRQDTQYF
J gene: TRBJ1-6; D gene: .; V gene: TRBV7-2; clone size: many; CDR3 DNA: TGTGCCAGCAGCCAGTCCGGGGATAATTCACCCCTCCACTTT; CDR3 protein: CASSQSGDNSPLHF
J gene: TRBJ1-1; D gene: .; V gene: TRBV19; clone size: few; CDR3 DNA: TGTGCCAGTAGTACCACCCCTTCTGGGGGCACTGAAGCTTTCTTT; CDR3 protein: CASSTTPSGGTEAFF
J gene: TRBJ1-1; D gene: TRBD1; V gene: TRBV6-2/TRBV6-3; clone size: few; CDR3 DNA: TGTGCCAGCAGTTACTCGACAGGGGCGAACACTGAAGCTTTCTTT; CDR3 protein: CASSYSTGANTEAFF